This T cell receptor beta chain comes out of a study of blood T cells in healthy people across ages. Trimming took 4 bases from V and 13 from J; bases not matched to a gene: 6. The CDR3 loop spans 13 amino acids. Germline V lookup: CDR1 SGHRS, CDR2 YFSETQ. Together with a sample-barcoded 5' primer, a J-beta primer mix was included in a second PCR lasting about 6 to 11 cycles. MiXCR was run by TCRdb on the 5' RACE reads, yielding one entry per CDR3 protein. The profile shows 800,000 to 950,000 distinct CDR3 sequences, under 40% of them singletons. The sample consisted of blood. This receptor was obtained from a young man in good health. V is TRBV5-1 and J is TRBJ2-5; TRBD2 matches at 14 bases. The CDR3 loop is CASSTGTSGGSYF. CDR3 bases: TGCGCCAGCAGCACAGGGACTAGCGGGGGTTCGTACTTC.